This TCR beta chain was recovered during a study of human T cells and chemical hapten exposure. This CDR3 region has 13 residues. Looked up from germline, CDR1 is MDHEN and CDR2 is SYDVKM. Time point specified: patch test 3, about 24 weeks after DPC sensitization. The treatment is: therapeutic diphenylcyclopropenone sensitization with weekly scalp DPC. This clonotype has a handful of counts. Sequence at one end of the junction differs from germline and may be a read error. TCRdb independently ran MiXCR on the RACE reads; one entry per CDR3 protein. This table has about 190,000 distinct CDR3 sequences, about 25% appearing once.

The origin of this receptor is a woman in her forties with alopecia areata. Some clones in this sample may be carry-over from other donors' samples. Source: whole blood, taken in connection with sensitization to the hapten diphenylcyclopropenone (DPC). The gene calls are TRBV28 and TRBJ2-7; D assignment may be TRBD1 or TRBD2 (5 bases each). CDR3 coding DNA: TGTGTCAGCAGGGACGGGCTAGCCTACGAGCAGTACTTC. Translated: CVSRDGLAYEQYF.